The present TCR beta chain was sequenced within a study of blood T cell repertoires in COVID-19. Germline CDR1 MNHEY, CDR2 SVGEGT. V was clipped by 2 bases and J by 4 bases; unmatched bases: 12. The CDR3 extends over 18 amino acids. Per the original data handling: Researchers report that nucleated cell counts were estimated from reference gene primer amplification. Assay: immunoSEQ multiplex PCR; the TCRdb copy retains only in-frame clones and omits some. V, J and clone size are taken as reported in that table, and D and trimming were inferred from the DNA itself. Here the sample spans some 240,000 clones, around three quarters being singletons.

The chain combines TRBV6-2 or TRBV6-3 with TRBJ2-3; 10 positions match TRBD2. Sequences were obtained from peripheral blood. The sequence derives from an older woman with acute or convalescent COVID-19. As DNA, the CDR3 is TGTGCCAGCAGTTACCTCGCGCGAAGCGGGGGGGACGCAGATACGCAGTATTTT. Amino acids: CASSYLARSGGDADTQYF.